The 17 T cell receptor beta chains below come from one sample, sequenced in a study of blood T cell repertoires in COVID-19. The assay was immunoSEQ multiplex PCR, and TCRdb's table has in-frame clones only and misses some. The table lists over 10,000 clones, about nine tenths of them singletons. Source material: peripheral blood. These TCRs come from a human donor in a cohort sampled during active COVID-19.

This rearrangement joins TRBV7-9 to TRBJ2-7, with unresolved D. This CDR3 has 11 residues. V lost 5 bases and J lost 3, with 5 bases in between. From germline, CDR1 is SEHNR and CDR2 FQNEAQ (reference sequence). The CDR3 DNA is TGTGCCAGCAGCCTTGTCTACGAGCAGTACTTC. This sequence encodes CASSLVYEQYF.

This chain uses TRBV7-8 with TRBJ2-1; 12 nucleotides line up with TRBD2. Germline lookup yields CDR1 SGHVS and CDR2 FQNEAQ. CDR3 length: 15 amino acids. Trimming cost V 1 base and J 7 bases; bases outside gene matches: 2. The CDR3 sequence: CASSLDGLAGNEQFF. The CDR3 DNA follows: TGTGCCAGCAGCTTAGATGGACTAGCGGGGAATGAGCAGTTCTTC.

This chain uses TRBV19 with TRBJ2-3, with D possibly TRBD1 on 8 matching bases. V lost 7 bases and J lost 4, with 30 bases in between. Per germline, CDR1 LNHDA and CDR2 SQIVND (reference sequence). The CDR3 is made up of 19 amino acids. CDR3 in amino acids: CASTSKGGTGVLWSDTQYF. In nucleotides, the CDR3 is TGTGCCAGTACCTCAAAGGGGGGGACAGGCGTTCTTTGGTCAGATACGCAGTATTTT.

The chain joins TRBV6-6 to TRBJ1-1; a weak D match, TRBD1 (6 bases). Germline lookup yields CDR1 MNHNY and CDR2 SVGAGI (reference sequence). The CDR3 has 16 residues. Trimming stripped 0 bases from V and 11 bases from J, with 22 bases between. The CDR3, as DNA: TGTGCCAGCAGTTACTCGAGACAGGCATCGCCCGACGGGGCTTTCTTT. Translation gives CASSYSRQASPDGAFF.

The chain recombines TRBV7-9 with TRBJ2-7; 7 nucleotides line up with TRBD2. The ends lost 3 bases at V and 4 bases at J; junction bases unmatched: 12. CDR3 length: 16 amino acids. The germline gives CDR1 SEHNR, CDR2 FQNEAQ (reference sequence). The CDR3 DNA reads TGTGCCAGCAGCTTTCGCGGGAGTCTCCCCGAATACGAGCAGTACTTC. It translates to CASSFRGSLPEYEQYF.

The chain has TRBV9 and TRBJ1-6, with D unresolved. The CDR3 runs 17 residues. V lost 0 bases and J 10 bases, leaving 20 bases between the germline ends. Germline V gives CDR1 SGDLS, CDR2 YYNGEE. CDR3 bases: TGTGCCAGCAGCGTAGCTCCGGAGGCTACCTATCTATCACCCCTCCACTTT. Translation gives CASSVAPEATYLSPLHF.

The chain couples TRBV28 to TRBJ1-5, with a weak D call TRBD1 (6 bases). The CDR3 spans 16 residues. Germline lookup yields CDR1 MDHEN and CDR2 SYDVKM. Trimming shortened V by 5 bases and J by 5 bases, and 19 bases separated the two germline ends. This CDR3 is CASSEPQGFGDQPQHF. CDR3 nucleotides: TGTGCCAGCAGTGAACCCCAGGGGTTTGGGGATCAGCCCCAGCATTTT.

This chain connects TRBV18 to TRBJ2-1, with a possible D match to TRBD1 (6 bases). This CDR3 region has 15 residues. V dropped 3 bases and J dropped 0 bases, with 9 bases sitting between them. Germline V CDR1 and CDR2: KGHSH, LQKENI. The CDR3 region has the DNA TGTGCCAGCTCACCGGGCAGGGGCTCCTACAATGAGCAGTTCTTC. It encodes CASSPGRGSYNEQFF.

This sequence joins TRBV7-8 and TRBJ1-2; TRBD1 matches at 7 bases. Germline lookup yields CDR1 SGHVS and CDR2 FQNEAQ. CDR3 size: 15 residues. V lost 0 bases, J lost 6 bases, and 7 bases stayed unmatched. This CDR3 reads CASSLARQGYNGYTF. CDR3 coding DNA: TGTGCCAGCAGCTTAGCGCGACAGGGATATAATGGCTACACCTTC.

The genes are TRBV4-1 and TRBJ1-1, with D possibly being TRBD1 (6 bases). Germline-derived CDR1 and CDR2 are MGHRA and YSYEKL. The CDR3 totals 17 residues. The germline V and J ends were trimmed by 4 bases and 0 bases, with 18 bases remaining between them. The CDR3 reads CASSRGLGIGMNTEAFF. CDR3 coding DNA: TGCGCCAGCAGCCGGGGGCTAGGAATTGGAATGAACACTGAAGCTTTCTTT.

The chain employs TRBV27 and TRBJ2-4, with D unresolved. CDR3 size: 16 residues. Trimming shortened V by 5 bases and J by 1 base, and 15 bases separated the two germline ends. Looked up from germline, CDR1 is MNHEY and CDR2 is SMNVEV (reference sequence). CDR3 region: CASSPSTGSAKNIQYF. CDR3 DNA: TGTGCCAGCAGTCCGTCGACTGGTTCGGCCAAAAACATTCAGTACTTC.

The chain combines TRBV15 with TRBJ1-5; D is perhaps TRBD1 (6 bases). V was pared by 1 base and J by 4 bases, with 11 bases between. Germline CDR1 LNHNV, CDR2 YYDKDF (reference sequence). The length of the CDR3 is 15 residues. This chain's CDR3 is CATSRVAGANQPQHF. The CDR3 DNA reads TGTGCCACCAGCAGAGTCGCGGGGGCAAATCAGCCCCAGCATTTT.

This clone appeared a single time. The CDR3: CASVRPGTGASNEQFF. The CDR3 nucleotides read TGTGCCAGCGTAAGACCCGGGACAGGGGCCTCCAATGAGCAGTTCTTC. The chain combines TRBV28 with TRBJ2-1; 10 bases line up with TRBD1. J lost 6 bases, V lost 8 bases, and 13 bases had no gene match. Germline CDR1 is MDHEN and CDR2 is SYDVKM. The CDR3 loop spans 16 amino acids.

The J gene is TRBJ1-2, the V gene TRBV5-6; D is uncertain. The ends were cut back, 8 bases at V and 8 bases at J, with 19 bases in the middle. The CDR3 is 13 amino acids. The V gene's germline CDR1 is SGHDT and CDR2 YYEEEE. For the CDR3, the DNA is TGTGCCAGTCTACACCCCCCCGAGGAGGGCTACACCTTC. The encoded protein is CASLHPPEEGYTF.

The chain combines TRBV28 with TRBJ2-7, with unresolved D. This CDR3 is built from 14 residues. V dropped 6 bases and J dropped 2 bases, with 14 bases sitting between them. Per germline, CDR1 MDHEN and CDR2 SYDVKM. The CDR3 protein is CASRRQDRPYEQYF. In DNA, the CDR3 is TGTGCCAGCAGACGACAAGACCGTCCCTACGAGCAGTACTTC.

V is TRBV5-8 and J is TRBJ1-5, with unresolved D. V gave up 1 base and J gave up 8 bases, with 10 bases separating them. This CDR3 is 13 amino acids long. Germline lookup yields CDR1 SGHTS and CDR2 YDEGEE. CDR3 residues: CASSLSPAEPQHF. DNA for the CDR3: TGTGCCAGCAGCTTGTCCCCTGCAGAGCCCCAGCATTTT.

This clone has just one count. CDR3 amino acids: CASRGFSGTGGNEQYF. The CDR3 nucleotides are TGTGCCAGCAGAGGGTTCTCCGGGACAGGGGGCAACGAGCAGTACTTC. The genes are TRBV28 and TRBJ2-7; 12 bases line up with TRBD1. Germline V lookup: CDR1 MDHEN, CDR2 SYDVKM. This CDR3 is 16 amino acids long. V lost 6 bases and J lost 5; bases outside the gene matches: 11.